The 11 T cell receptor beta chains given below trace back to one sample, sequenced in a study of blood T cells in healthy people across ages (dated by TCRdb to the mid-2010s). The library was prepared using 5' RACE. The sequencer listed for this sample is Illumina HiSeq 2500. The second PCR ran for roughly 7 to 12 cycles and used a J-beta primer mix along with a sample-barcoded 5' primer. TCRdb took the public reads, trimmed them with fastp at Q25, ran MiXCR for clone calling and kept in-frame beta chains. Identical CDR3 protein sequences are pooled into one entry, listed with their most common genes and DNA. For this sample there are about 780,000 distinct CDR3 sequences; 35% to 50% appear just once. The ten largest clones add up to over 15% of the sample. The material sequenced was blood. The receptors originated from an elderly man in good health.

This clonotype was counted a few times. The chain has TRBV5-6 and TRBJ2-5; no firm D call. The germline gives CDR1 SGHDT, CDR2 YYEEEE. The CDR3 is 15 residues long. Trimming shortened V by 2 bases and J by 1 base, and 12 bases separated the two germline ends. This chain's CDR3 is CASSFQGLSQETQYF. DNA of the CDR3: TGTGCCAGCAGCTTCCAAGGTCTCTCCCAAGAGACCCAGTACTTC.

In this sample, this clonotype turned up a few times. The chain is built from TRBV7-2 and TRBJ2-1, with D unclear. The germline V gene has CDR1 SGHTA and CDR2 FQGNSA. This CDR3 is built from 15 residues. Between the trimmed V and J ends, which lost 6 bases and 7 bases, there was a span of 19 bases. CDR3 sequence reads: CASSSILRSANEQFF. The CDR3 region has the DNA TGTGCCAGCAGTTCGATCCTGAGGTCAGCGAATGAGCAGTTCTTC. Looking up the rest from reference TRBV7-2 and TRBJ2-1 gives the full variable domain: GAGVSQSPSNKVTEKGKDVELRCDPISGHTALYWYRQSLGQGLEFLIYFQGNSAPDKSGLPSDRFSAERTGGSVSTLTIQRTQQEDSAVYLCASSSILRSANEQFFGPGTRLTVL.

This clonotype has only a few counts. The chain recombines TRBV5-1 with TRBJ2-5; TRBD1 aligns across 7 bases. The V gene end was trimmed by 6 bases and the J gene end by 5 bases; junction bases not matched to a gene: 10. The CDR3 spans 14 residues. Germline-derived CDR1 and CDR2 are SGHRS and YFSETQ. This CDR3 reads CASTIQGRKETQYF. CDR3 coding DNA: TGCGCCAGCACTATACAGGGGCGGAAGGAGACCCAGTACTTC.

This rearrangement joins TRBV10-3 to TRBJ2-7; D may be TRBD2 (6 bases). CDR1 and CDR2 from the germline V gene are ENHRY and SYGVKD. There are 13 residues in the CDR3. Trimming removed 6 bases from V and 7 bases from J, with 16 bases in between. The CDR3 bases are TGTGCCATCAGGGGGGACTCGAGGGAGGAGCAGTACTTC. The encoded protein is CAIRGDSREEQYF.

The chain combines TRBV12-3 or TRBV12-4 with TRBJ1-5; D is perhaps TRBD1 (6 bases). V was cut by 3 bases and J by 7 bases, with 10 bases left in between. The length of the CDR3 is 13 residues. The CDR3 sequence: CASSFEGEQPQHF. The CDR3 DNA reads as TGTGCCAGCAGTTTTGAGGGGGAGCAGCCCCAGCATTTT.

This clonotype came up many times. J is TRBJ2-3 and V is TRBV24-1; TRBD2 agrees at 7 bases. The ends lost 2 bases at V and 0 bases at J; junction bases unmatched: 1. Germline CDR1 reads KGHDR; CDR2 reads SFDVKD. This CDR3 region has 15 residues. The CDR3 DNA follows: TGTGCCACCAGTGATTCTAGCGGCAGCACAGATACGCAGTATTTT. It encodes CATSDSSGSTDTQYF.

Turning to this clonotype: Mismatch with germline at one junction end may stem from a read error. The chain carries TRBV7-3 and TRBJ2-7; 7 bases fit TRBD1. Germline CDR1 and CDR2: SGHTA and FQGTGA. CDR3 size: 16 residues. CDR3 DNA: TGTGCCAGCAGCATAACGCCGGGACAGACCGACGTCGAGCAGTACTTC. It encodes CASSITPGQTDVEQYF.

This clonotype has only a few counts. The chain joins TRBV4-1 to TRBJ2-5; D uncertain. Trimming pared 0 bases from V and 3 bases from J, leaving 11 bases between. CDR3 length: 15 residues. CDR1 is MGHRA and CDR2 is YSYEKL in the germline V gene. Written as DNA, the CDR3 is TGCGCCAGCAGCCAAGATGACGGTGGGGAAGAGACCCAGTACTTC. Translation: CASSQDDGGEETQYF.

This clonotype was detected a few times. The junction departs from the called germline gene at one end, perhaps through a read error. The chain has TRBV29-1 and TRBJ2-7; no clear D. Germline V CDR1 and CDR2: SQVTM, ANQGSEA. The CDR3 contains 11 residues. The CDR3 region is CSGEETHEQYF. The CDR3 bases are TGCAGCGGTGAAGAAACCCACGAGCAGTACTTC.

The chain recombines TRBV7-3 with TRBJ2-3; possible D gene TRBD2, 7 bases. This CDR3 comprises 14 residues. Germline loops: CDR1 SGHTA, CDR2 FQGTGA. Trimming removed 0 bases from V and 7 bases from J, with 11 bases in between. In DNA, the CDR3 is TGTGCCAGCAGCTTAACGGGGGGGGCGAATACGCAGTATTTT. Translating gives CASSLTGGANTQYF.

V is TRBV2 and J is TRBJ2-1, with 12 bases fitting TRBD2. Germline CDR1 is SNHLY and CDR2 is FYNNEI. The CDR3 totals 13 residues. The V segment lost 9 bases and the J segment 9 bases; nucleotides outside the gene matches: 6. The CDR3 region has the DNA TGTGCCAGTCCGGGACTAGCGGGCCGTGAGCAGTTCTTC. It yields the protein CASPGLAGREQFF.